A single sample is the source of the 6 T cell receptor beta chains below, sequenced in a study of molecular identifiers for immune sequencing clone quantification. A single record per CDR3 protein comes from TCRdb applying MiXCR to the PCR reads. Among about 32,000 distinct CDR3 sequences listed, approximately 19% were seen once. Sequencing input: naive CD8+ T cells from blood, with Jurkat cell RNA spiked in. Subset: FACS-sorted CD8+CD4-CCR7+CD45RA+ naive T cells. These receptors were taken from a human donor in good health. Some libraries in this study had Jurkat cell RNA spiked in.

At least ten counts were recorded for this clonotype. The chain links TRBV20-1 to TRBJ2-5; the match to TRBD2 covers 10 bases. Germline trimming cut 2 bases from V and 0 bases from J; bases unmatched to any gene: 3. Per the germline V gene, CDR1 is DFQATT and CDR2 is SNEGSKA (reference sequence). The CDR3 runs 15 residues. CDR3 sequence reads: CSARSSGGYQETQYF. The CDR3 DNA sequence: TGCAGTGCTAGAAGTAGCGGGGGGTACCAAGAGACCCAGTACTTC.

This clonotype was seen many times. CDR3 loop: CASSQDPLGAGELFF. The CDR3 DNA is TGCGCCAGCAGCCAGGATCCCTTGGGGGCCGGGGAGCTGTTTTTT. J is TRBJ2-2 and V is TRBV4-1, with D possibly called TRBD1 or TRBD2 (5 bases each). V lost 3 bases to trimming and J lost 6 bases, with 14 bases between them. The CDR3 totals 15 residues. Germline V gene lookup returns CDR1 MGHRA and CDR2 YSYEKL.

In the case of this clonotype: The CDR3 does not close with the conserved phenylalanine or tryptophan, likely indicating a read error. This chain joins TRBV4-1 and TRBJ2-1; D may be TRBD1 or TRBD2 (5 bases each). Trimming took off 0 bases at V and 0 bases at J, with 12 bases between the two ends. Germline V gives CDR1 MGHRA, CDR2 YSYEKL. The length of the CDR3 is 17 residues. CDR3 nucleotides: TGCGCCAGCAGCCAAGATCCAGGGAGAAGCTCCTACAATGAGCAGTTCCTC. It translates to CASSQDPGRSSYNEQFL.

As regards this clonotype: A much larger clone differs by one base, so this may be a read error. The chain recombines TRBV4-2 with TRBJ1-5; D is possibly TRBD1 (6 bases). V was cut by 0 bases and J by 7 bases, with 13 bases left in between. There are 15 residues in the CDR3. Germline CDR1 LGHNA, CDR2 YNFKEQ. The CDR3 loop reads CASSQEAGGWQPQHF. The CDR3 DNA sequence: TGTGCCAGCAGCCAAGAAGCTGGGGGCTGGCAGCCCCAGCATTTT.

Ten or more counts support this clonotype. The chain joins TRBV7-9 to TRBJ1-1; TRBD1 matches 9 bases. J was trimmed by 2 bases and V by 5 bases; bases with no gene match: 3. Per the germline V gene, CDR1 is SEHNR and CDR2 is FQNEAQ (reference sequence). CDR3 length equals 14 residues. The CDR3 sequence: CASSLQGANTEAFF. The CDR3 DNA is TGTGCCAGCAGCCTACAGGGGGCTAACACTGAAGCTTTCTTT.

CDR3 bases: TGTGCCAGCAGTACCCGGGACAGGGTCTACGAGCAGTACTTC. Its protein product is CASSTRDRVYEQYF. The chain carries TRBV28 and TRBJ2-7; 9 nucleotides align to TRBD1. CDR3 size: 14 residues. Trimming cost V 5 bases and J 3 bases; bases outside gene matches: 5. Germline assignment: CDR1 MDHEN and CDR2 SYDVKM.